The present T cell receptor beta chain was sequenced within a study of graft-versus-host responses after intestinal transplantation. Germline loops: CDR1 SGHDT, CDR2 YYEEEE. Between the trimmed V and J ends, which lost 3 bases and 10 bases, there was a span of 14 bases. The CDR3 covers 14 residues. This table comes from immunoSEQ multiplex PCR, and its TCRdb copy is limited to in-frame clones, with some not included. The sample records 80,000 or so clones, about nine tenths being singletons. The origin of this receptor is a human patient who received an intestinal transplant, so some T cells may come from the graft donor. The rearrangement links TRBV5-6 to TRBJ1-6; D is perhaps TRBD1 (6 bases). The specimen comprised PBMCs, sampled 98 days after intestinal transplantation. CDR3 in amino acids: CASSYDGRGSPLHF. DNA for the CDR3: TGTGCCAGCAGCTACGACGGTAGGGGGTCACCCCTCCACTTT.